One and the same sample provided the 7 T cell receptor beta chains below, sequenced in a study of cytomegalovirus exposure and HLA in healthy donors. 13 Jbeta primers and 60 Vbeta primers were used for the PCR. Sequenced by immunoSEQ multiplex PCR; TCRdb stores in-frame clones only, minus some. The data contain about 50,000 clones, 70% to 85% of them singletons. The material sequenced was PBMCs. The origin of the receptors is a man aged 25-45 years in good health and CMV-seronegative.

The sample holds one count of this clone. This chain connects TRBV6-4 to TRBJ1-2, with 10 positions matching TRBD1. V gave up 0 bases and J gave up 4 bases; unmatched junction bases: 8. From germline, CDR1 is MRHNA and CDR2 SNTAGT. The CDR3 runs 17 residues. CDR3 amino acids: CASSDSWTGGPVYGYTF. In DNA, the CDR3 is TGTGCCAGCAGTGACTCCTGGACAGGGGGACCGGTCTATGGCTACACCTTC.

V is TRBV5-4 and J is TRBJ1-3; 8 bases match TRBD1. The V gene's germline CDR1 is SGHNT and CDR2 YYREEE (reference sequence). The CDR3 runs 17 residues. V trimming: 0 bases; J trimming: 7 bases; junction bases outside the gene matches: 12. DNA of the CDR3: TGTGCCAGCAGCTTGGCGTGGGGTAGCACAGGGGGGAACACCATATATTTT. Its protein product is CASSLAWGSTGGNTIYF.

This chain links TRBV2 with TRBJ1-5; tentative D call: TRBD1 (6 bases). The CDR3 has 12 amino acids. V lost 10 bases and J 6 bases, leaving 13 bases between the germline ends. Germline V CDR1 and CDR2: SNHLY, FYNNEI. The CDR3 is CAKNRASQPQHF. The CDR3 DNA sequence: TGTGCCAAAAACAGGGCGAGTCAGCCCCAGCATTTT.

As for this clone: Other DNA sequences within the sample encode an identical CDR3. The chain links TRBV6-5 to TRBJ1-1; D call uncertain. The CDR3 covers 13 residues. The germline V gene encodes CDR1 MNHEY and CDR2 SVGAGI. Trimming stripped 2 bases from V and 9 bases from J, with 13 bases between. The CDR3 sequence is CASSYPAGSQAFF. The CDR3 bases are TGTGCCAGCAGTTACCCCGCGGGCAGCCAAGCTTTCTTT.

CDR3 nucleotide sequence: TGTGCCAGCAGTTCCGGGACAGGGGCCTACGAGCAGTACTTC. This sequence encodes CASSSGTGAYEQYF. The V and J genes are TRBV28 and TRBJ2-7; 10 nucleotides agree with TRBD1. The V segment lost 4 bases and the J segment 2 bases; nucleotides outside the gene matches: 2. The germline V gene has CDR1 MDHEN and CDR2 SYDVKM. The CDR3 extends over 14 amino acids. Together with reference TRBV28 and TRBJ2-7, the CDR3 gives the full variable domain: DVKVTQSSRYLVKRTGEKVFLECVQDMDHENMFWYRQDPGLGLRLIYFSYDVKMKEKGDIPEGYSVSREKKERFSLILESASTNQTSMYLCASSSGTGAYEQYFGPGTRLTVT.

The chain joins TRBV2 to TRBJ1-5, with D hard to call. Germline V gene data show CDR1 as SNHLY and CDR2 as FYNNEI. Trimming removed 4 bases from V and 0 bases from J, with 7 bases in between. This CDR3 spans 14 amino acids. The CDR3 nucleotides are TGTGCCAGCAGTGTGGTCTATAGCAATCAGCCCCAGCATTTT. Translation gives CASSVVYSNQPQHF. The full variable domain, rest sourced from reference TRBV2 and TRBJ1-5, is EPEVTQTPSHQVTQMGQEVILRCVPISNHLYFYWYRQILGQKVEFLVSFYNNEISEKSEIFDDQFSVERPDGSNFTLKIRSTKLEDSAMYFCASSVVYSNQPQHFGDGTRLSIL.

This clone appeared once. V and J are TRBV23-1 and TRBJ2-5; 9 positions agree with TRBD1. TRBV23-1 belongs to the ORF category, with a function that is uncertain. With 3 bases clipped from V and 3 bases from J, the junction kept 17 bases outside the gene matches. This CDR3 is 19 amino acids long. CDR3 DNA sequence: TGCGCCAGCAGTCATCCAGGCCCGACTCGGGACAGGGACAAAGAGACCCAGTACTTC. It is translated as CASSHPGPTRDRDKETQYF.